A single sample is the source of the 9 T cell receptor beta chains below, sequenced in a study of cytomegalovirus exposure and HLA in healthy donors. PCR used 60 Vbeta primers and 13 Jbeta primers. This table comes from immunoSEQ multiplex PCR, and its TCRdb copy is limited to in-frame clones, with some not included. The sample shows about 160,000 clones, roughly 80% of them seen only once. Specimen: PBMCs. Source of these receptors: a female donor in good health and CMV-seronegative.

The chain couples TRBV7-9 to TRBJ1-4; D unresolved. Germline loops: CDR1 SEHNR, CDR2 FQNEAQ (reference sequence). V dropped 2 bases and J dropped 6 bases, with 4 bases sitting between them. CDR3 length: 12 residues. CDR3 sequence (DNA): TGTGCCAGCAGCTTAACGGATGAAAAACTGTTTTTT. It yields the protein CASSLTDEKLFF.

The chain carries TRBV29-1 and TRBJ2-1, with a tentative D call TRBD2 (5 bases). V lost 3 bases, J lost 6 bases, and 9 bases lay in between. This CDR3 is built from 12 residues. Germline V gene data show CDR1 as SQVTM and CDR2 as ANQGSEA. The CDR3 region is CSVERALNEQFF. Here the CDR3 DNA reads TGCAGCGTTGAGCGGGCGCTCAATGAGCAGTTCTTC.

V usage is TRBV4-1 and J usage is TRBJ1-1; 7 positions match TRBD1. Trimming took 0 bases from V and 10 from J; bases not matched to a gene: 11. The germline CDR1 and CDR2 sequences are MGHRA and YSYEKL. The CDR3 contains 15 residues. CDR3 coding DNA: TGCGCCAGCAGCCAAGATGACAGGGAAGGGTATAGAGCTTTCTTT. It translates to CASSQDDREGYRAFF.

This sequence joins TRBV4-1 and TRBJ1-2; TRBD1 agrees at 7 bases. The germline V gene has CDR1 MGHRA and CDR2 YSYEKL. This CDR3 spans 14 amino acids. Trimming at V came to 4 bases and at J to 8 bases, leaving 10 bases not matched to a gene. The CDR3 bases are TGCGCCAGCAGCCTTAACCAGGGGGTTAGAGGCTACACCTTC. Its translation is CASSLNQGVRGYTF.

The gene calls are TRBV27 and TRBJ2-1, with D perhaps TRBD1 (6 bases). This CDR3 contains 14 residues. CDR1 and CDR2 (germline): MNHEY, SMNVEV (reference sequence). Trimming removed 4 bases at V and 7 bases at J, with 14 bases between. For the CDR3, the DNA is TGTGCCAGCAGTTATTCCGGACAGCTTAATGAGCAGTTCTTC. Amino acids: CASSYSGQLNEQFF.

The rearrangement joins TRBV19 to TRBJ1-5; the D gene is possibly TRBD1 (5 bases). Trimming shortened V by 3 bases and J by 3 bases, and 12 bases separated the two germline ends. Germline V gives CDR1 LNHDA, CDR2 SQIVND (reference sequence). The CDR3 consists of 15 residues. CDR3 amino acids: CASSIAGDPNQPQHF. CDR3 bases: TGTGCCAGTAGTATTGCGGGGGACCCCAATCAGCCCCAGCATTTT.

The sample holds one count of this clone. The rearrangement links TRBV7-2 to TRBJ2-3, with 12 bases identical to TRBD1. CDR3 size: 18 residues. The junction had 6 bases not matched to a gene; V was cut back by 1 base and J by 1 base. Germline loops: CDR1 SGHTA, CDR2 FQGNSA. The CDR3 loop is CASSLGGQGALGTDTQYF. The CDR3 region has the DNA TGTGCCAGCAGCTTAGGGGGACAGGGGGCGTTGGGCACAGATACGCAGTATTTT. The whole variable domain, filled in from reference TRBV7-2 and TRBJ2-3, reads GAGVSQSPSNKVTEKGKDVELRCDPISGHTALYWYRQSLGQGLEFLIYFQGNSAPDKSGLPSDRFSAERTGGSVSTLTIQRTQQEDSAVYLCASSLGGQGALGTDTQYFGPGTRLTVL.

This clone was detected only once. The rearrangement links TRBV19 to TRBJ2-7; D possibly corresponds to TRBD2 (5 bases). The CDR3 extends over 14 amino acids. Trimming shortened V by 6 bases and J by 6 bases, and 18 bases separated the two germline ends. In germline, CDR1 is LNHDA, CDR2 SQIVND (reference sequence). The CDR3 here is CASSPGFTLGEQYF. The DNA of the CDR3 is TGTGCCAGTAGCCCGGGATTTACCTTGGGCGAGCAGTACTTC.

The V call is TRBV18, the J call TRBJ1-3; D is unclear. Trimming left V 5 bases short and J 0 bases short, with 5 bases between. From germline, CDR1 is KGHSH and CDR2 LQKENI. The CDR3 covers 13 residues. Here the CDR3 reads CASSGSSGNTIYF. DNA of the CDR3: TGTGCCAGCTCAGGGAGCTCTGGAAACACCATATATTTT.